These 4 T cell receptor beta chains came from one sample sequenced in a study of regulatory dendritic cells for organ transplantation. Clones were read by immunoSEQ multiplex PCR, and TCRdb kept only the in-frame ones, dropping some. The data show 25,000 to 30,000 clones, around 79% seen once. What was sequenced was memory CD4+ T cells from blood. Subset reported: CD45RO+ memory T cells. These receptors came from a human donor in good health.

The J gene is TRBJ1-1, the V gene TRBV4-1; D is unclear. V was shortened by 1 base and J by 4 bases, with 16 bases between the two germline ends. Per germline, CDR1 MGHRA and CDR2 YSYEKL. The CDR3 is 16 amino acids. The CDR3 region has the DNA TGCGCCAGCAGCCAAGTTAGAGCGGGTCGCGGCACTGAAGCTTTCTTT. Encoded protein: CASSQVRAGRGTEAFF.

The rearrangement joins TRBV7-2 to TRBJ2-1, with TRBD2 matching 10 bases. The CDR3 length is 15 residues. Germline CDR1 and CDR2: SGHTA and FQGNSA. V gave up 3 bases and J gave up 7 bases; unmatched junction bases: 6. CDR3 residues: CASSFGAGGRNEQFF. Here the CDR3 DNA reads TGTGCCAGCAGCTTTGGAGCGGGAGGGAGAAATGAGCAGTTCTTC.

This rearrangement joins TRBV11-2 to TRBJ1-1; D remains ambiguous. This CDR3 has 17 residues. From germline, CDR1 is SGHAT and CDR2 FQNNGV. V was cut by 5 bases and J by 1 base, with 20 bases left in between. This CDR3 reads CASSPPPAGLGNTEAFF. DNA for the CDR3: TGTGCCAGCAGCCCGCCCCCAGCAGGATTAGGGAACACTGAAGCTTTCTTT. The full variable domain, with the rest looked up from reference TRBV11-2 and TRBJ1-1, is EAGVAQSPRYKIIEKRQSVAFWCNPISGHATLYWYQQILGQGPKLLIQFQNNGVVDDSQLPKDRFSAERLKGVDSTLKIQPAKLEDSAVYLCASSPPPAGLGNTEAFFGQGTRLTVV.

The CDR3 reads CASSEQGAMYEQYF. The CDR3 region has the DNA TGTGCCAGCAGTGAGCAGGGGGCGATGTACGAGCAGTACTTC. The chain joins TRBV2 to TRBJ2-7; TRBD1 agrees at 8 bases. The CDR3 has 14 residues. V shed 3 bases, J shed 4 bases, and the junction held 5 bases outside the gene matches. Germline CDR1 reads SNHLY; CDR2 reads FYNNEI.